A selection of T cell receptor beta chains follows, all from one sample in a study of T cells in narcolepsy. Clones were read by immunoSEQ multiplex PCR, and TCRdb kept only the in-frame ones, dropping some. This table holds tens of thousands of clones, 90% found once. Sequenced input: CD45RA- memory CD4+ T cells from PBMCs. Source of these receptors: a human donor with narcolepsy. Both conserved end residues are part of each CDR3. Each record gives: V gene, J gene, D gene, clone size, CDR3 protein, CDR3 DNA. D genes are given only for firm matches. Some rows have no size entry. The others give once, few or many, or a class for an expanded clone.

v_call: TRBV19
j_call: TRBJ2-1
d_call: .
clone_size: .
cdr3_aa: CASSIAPMINEQFF
cdr3_nt: TGTGCCAGTAGTATAGCCCCTATGATCAATGAGCAGTTCTTC

v_call: TRBV28
j_call: TRBJ1-2
d_call: .
clone_size: .
cdr3_aa: CASRQNAGYYGYTF
cdr3_nt: TGTGCCAGCAGACAAAACGCAGGGTACTATGGCTACACCTTC

v_call: TRBV14
j_call: TRBJ2-7
d_call: TRBD2
clone_size: few
cdr3_aa: CASSLRTSFHEQYF
cdr3_nt: TGTGCCAGCAGCCTTCGGACTAGCTTCCACGAGCAGTACTTC

v_call: TRBV30
j_call: TRBJ2-5
d_call: TRBD1
clone_size: .
cdr3_aa: CAGRTGGTQYF
cdr3_nt: TGTGCCGGGAGGACAGGGGGGACCCAGTACTTC

v_call: TRBV19
j_call: TRBJ2-2
d_call: .
clone_size: once
cdr3_aa: CASRGGGRETGELFF
cdr3_nt: TGTGCCAGTAGAGGTGGAGGAAGGGAAACCGGGGAGCTGTTTTTT

v_call: TRBV10-3
j_call: TRBJ2-5
d_call: TRBD1
clone_size: .
cdr3_aa: CAIGTDQETQYF
cdr3_nt: TGTGCCATCGGGACAGACCAAGAGACCCAGTACTTC

v_call: TRBV5-6
j_call: TRBJ2-1
d_call: TRBD1
clone_size: .
cdr3_aa: CASRKQGRSYNEQFF
cdr3_nt: TGTGCCAGCAGGAAACAGGGGCGGTCCTACAATGAGCAGTTCTTC

v_call: TRBV14
j_call: TRBJ2-7
d_call: .
clone_size: .
cdr3_aa: CASSQGPRARGGEQYF
cdr3_nt: TGTGCCAGCAGCCAAGGCCCCCGGGCCAGGGGCGGTGAGCAGTACTTC

v_call: TRBV4-2
j_call: TRBJ1-5
d_call: .
clone_size: few
cdr3_aa: CASSQDAGAGQPQHF
cdr3_nt: TGTGCCAGCAGCCAAGATGCAGGGGCTGGCCAGCCCCAGCATTTT

v_call: TRBV29-1
j_call: TRBJ1-1
d_call: .
clone_size: .
cdr3_aa: CSAGFDTEAFF
cdr3_nt: TGCAGCGCGGGTTTTGACACTGAAGCTTTCTTT

v_call: TRBV5-1
j_call: TRBJ1-1
d_call: .
clone_size: .
cdr3_aa: CASSGGVNPEAFF
cdr3_nt: TGCGCCAGCAGCGGGGGTGTTAACCCTGAAGCTTTCTTT